Listed here are 8 T cell receptor beta chains from one sample, sequenced in a study of identical twins. TCRdb redid the calling of the 5' RACE reads with MiXCR, one entry per CDR3 protein. In the table there are a few hundred thousand distinct CDR3 sequences, under 20% of which are singletons. Source material: naive T cells sorted from blood. Receptors originate from a man in his forties or fifties in good health.

The CDR3: CASSQASDSPLHF. Written as DNA, the CDR3 is TGCGCCAGCAGCCAAGCATCCGATTCACCCCTCCACTTT. The V and J genes are TRBV4-3 and TRBJ1-6; D ambiguous. The germline gives CDR1 LGHNA, CDR2 YSLEER. This CDR3 contains 13 residues. Trimming pared 1 base from V and 8 bases from J, leaving 6 bases between.

The chain is built from TRBV12-3 or TRBV12-4 and TRBJ2-1, with 14 positions matching TRBD2. With V trimmed by 6 bases and J by 3 bases, 10 bases remained unmatched. The CDR3 length is 18 residues. The CDR3 region has the DNA TGTGCCAGCAGCCCGGGACTAGCGGGGGCCGGGGGCTACAATGAGCAGTTCTTC. Its protein product is CASSPGLAGAGGYNEQFF.

This clonotype was recorded many times. The genes are TRBV6-5 and TRBJ2-1; the match to TRBD2 covers 14 bases. The CDR3 runs 15 residues. Trimming at V came to 2 bases and at J to 9 bases, leaving 3 bases not matched to a gene. Looked up from germline, CDR1 is MNHEY and CDR2 is SVGAGI. The CDR3, as DNA: TGTGCCAGCAGTTACGGACTAGCGGGAGGAGGTGAGCAGTTCTTC. Residues: CASSYGLAGGGEQFF.

This chain links TRBV27 with TRBJ2-7; D is possibly TRBD1 (6 bases). The CDR3 contains 14 residues. Germline V CDR1 and CDR2: MNHEY, SMNVEV (reference sequence). The V end lost 6 bases, the J end lost 2 bases, and 14 bases lay between the germline ends. DNA for the CDR3: TGTGCCAGCAGGAGTGTAGGGGGAACCTACGAGCAGTACTTC. This translates into CASRSVGGTYEQYF.

V and J are TRBV29-1 and TRBJ2-3; D is uncertain. V gave up 7 bases and J gave up 2 bases, with 16 bases separating them. The germline gives CDR1 SQVTM, CDR2 ANQGSEA. CDR3 length equals 14 residues. The CDR3 protein is CSGGGSWFTDTQYF. CDR3 nucleotides: TGCAGCGGAGGCGGTAGCTGGTTCACAGATACGCAGTATTTT.

The V gene is TRBV12-3 or TRBV12-4, the J gene TRBJ2-7; a weak D match, TRBD2 (6 bases). The V gene lost 3 bases and the J gene lost 0 bases, with 15 bases spanning the gap. The CDR3 extends over 16 amino acids. CDR3 bases: TGTGCCAGCAGTTTGGGGAGGTCAGCGAGCTCCTACGAGCAGTACTTC. Residues: CASSLGRSASSYEQYF.

The rearrangement uses TRBV7-3 and TRBJ2-3; 11 bases fit TRBD1. Germline-derived CDR1 and CDR2 are SGHTA and FQGTGA. This CDR3 has 16 amino acids. Trimming at V came to 4 bases and at J to 4 bases, leaving 7 bases not matched to a gene. CDR3 in DNA: TGTGCCAGCAGCTCCTGGGACAGGGGGTTGGCAGATACGCAGTATTTT. The encoded protein is CASSSWDRGLADTQYF.

This clonotype turned up a few times. The rearrangement joins TRBV30 to TRBJ2-5, with 9 nucleotides matching TRBD1. The CDR3 covers 16 residues. The germline gives CDR1 GTSNPN, CDR2 SVGIG (reference sequence). Trimming at V came to 1 base and at J to 2 bases, leaving 8 bases not matched to a gene. CDR3 sequence (DNA): TGTGCCTGGAGTGGGACAGGGGCGGGGACTCAAGAGACCCAGTACTTC. Protein: CAWSGTGAGTQETQYF.